These T cell receptor beta chains were read from a single sample in a study of human T cells and chemical hapten exposure. MiXCR, applied by TCRdb to the RACE reads, yields one record per CDR3 protein. The table includes around 57,000 distinct CDR3 sequences, about 11% detected once. This material consisted of whole blood, taken in connection with sensitization to the hapten diphenylcyclopropenone (DPC). These receptors were collected from a woman aged 40 to 49 with alopecia areata. Some clones in this sample may be carry-over from other donors' samples. Both conserved end residues are part of each CDR3. Fields, in order: J gene, V gene, clone size, D gene, CDR3 DNA, CDR3 protein. The D gene is left open where the match is weak. The size of a clone is reported for some rows only, either as once, few or many, or as a class for expanded clones.

J: TRBJ2-1
V: TRBV7-9
size: many
D: .
DNA: TGTGCCAGCAGCCCCGGACCAGAGCAGTTCTTC
CDR3: CASSPGPEQFF

J: TRBJ2-2
V: TRBV7-8
size: many
D: .
DNA: TGTACAGACGGGAGTGGTGACGGGGAGCTGTTTTTT
CDR3: CTDGSGDGELFF

J: TRBJ2-4
V: TRBV6-1
size: few
D: .
DNA: TGTGCCAGCAGTCCCCAGCCCCGCCTCGGCAAAAACATTCAGTACTTC
CDR3: CASSPQPRLGKNIQYF

J: TRBJ2-1
V: TRBV21-1
size: .
D: .
DNA: TGTGCCAGCAGCGGTACCAGCGGGAGAGGGAATGAGCAGTTCTTC
CDR3: CASSGTSGRGNEQFF

J: TRBJ2-2
V: TRBV18
size: many
D: .
DNA: TGTGCCAGCTCACCACCGAACAGAAACACCGGGGAGCTGTTTTTT
CDR3: CASSPPNRNTGELFF

J: TRBJ2-1
V: TRBV6-2/TRBV6-3
size: .
D: .
DNA: TGTGCCACCGTCGATGGGCGGGTCGGGAACAATGAGCAGTTCTTC
CDR3: CATVDGRVGNNEQFF

J: TRBJ2-4
V: TRBV28
size: many
D: .
DNA: TGTGCCAGCAACGGTGGGCCGGGGAGAGCCAAAAACATTCAGTACTTC
CDR3: CASNGGPGRAKNIQYF

J: TRBJ2-1
V: TRBV9
size: .
D: .
DNA: TGTGCCAGCAGCCCCACTATATGGCGGAGCTCCTACAATGAGCAGTTCTTC
CDR3: CASSPTIWRSSYNEQFF

J: TRBJ1-1
V: TRBV6-2/TRBV6-3
size: .
D: TRBD1
DNA: TGTGCCAGCAGTTACTCAGGGGGACAGGGTATTACTGAAGCTTTCTTT
CDR3: CASSYSGGQGITEAFF

J: TRBJ1-1
V: TRBV28
size: many
D: .
DNA: TGTGCCAGCAGTTTCCAAGTAGGAACTGAAGCTTTCTTT
CDR3: CASSFQVGTEAFF

J: TRBJ2-2
V: TRBV7-2
size: .
D: .
DNA: TGTGCCAGCAGCTTAGGAGACAGGCGGCCCGGGGAGCTGTTTTTT
CDR3: CASSLGDRRPGELFF

J: TRBJ1-5
V: TRBV6-2/TRBV6-3
size: .
D: .
DNA: TGTGCCAGCAGTTACTCATTGGGAGGCAATCAGCCCCAGCATTTT
CDR3: CASSYSLGGNQPQHF